These 6 T cell receptor beta chains were sequenced from one sample in a study of cytomegalovirus exposure and HLA in healthy donors. It was with 60 Vbeta and 13 Jbeta primers that the PCR ran. Profiling relied on immunoSEQ multiplex PCR, and the TCRdb table lists in-frame clones only, not all of them. The table has 100,000 or so clones, around 75% seen once. The sample taken for sequencing was PBMCs. Source of these receptors: a man in his thirties or forties in good health and CMV-seronegative.

This chain connects TRBV5-1 to TRBJ2-1; tentatively, D is TRBD1 (7 bases). There are 16 residues in the CDR3. Germline-derived CDR1 and CDR2 are SGHRS and YFSETQ. The ends were cut back, 0 bases at V and 8 bases at J, with 18 bases in the middle. The CDR3 DNA is TGCGCCAGCAGCTTGGGGGGCAGGGGGGCGTTGGATGAGCAGTTCTTC. Amino acids: CASSLGGRGALDEQFF.

The table lists this clone with a count of one. The genes are TRBV9 and TRBJ2-5; maybe TRBD2 (6 bases). With 3 bases removed from V and 1 base from J, the gap between germline ends came to 10 bases. Per germline, CDR1 SGDLS and CDR2 YYNGEE. This CDR3 contains 14 residues. The CDR3 DNA reads as TGTGCCAGCAGCGGAAGGACTACCCAAGAGACCCAGTACTTC. Encoded protein: CASSGRTTQETQYF. Drawing the rest from reference TRBV9 and TRBJ2-5, the complete variable domain is DSGVTQTPKHLITATGQRVTLRCSPRSGDLSVYWYQQSLDQGLQFLIQYYNGEERAKGNILERFSAQQFPDLHSELNLSSLELGDSALYFCASSGRTTQETQYFGPGTRLLVL.

This chain connects TRBV5-1 to TRBJ1-5; TRBD1 matches 8 bases. The V gene's germline CDR1 is SGHRS and CDR2 YFSETQ. V was clipped by 4 bases and J by 7 bases; unmatched bases: 13. The CDR3 is 16 residues long. For the CDR3, the DNA is TGCGCCAGCAGCCTCAGCGGACAGGGAGAAGGCCAGCCCCAGCATTTT. It specifies CASSLSGQGEGQPQHF.

The V and J genes are TRBV18 and TRBJ2-3, with a weak D call TRBD1 (5 bases). From germline, CDR1 is KGHSH and CDR2 LQKENI. Trimming removed 3 bases from V and 0 bases from J, with 13 bases in between. The CDR3 runs to 16 residues. The DNA of the CDR3 is TGTGCCAGCTCACCCGATTCAGGGTCTAGCACAGATACGCAGTATTTT. This sequence encodes CASSPDSGSSTDTQYF.

This clone came up a few times. J is TRBJ1-2 and V is TRBV2; TRBD1 is a possible D gene (5 bases). V shed 9 bases and J shed 5 bases, with 10 bases lying between them. The CDR3 length is 11 residues. Germline lookup yields CDR1 SNHLY and CDR2 FYNNEI. CDR3 nucleotides: TGTGCCAGGGTCCGGGGGTATGGCTACACCTTC. It is translated as CARVRGYGYTF.

The rearrangement uses TRBV18 and TRBJ2-5, with 9 bases matching TRBD1. Germline CDR1 KGHSH, CDR2 LQKENI. The length of the CDR3 is 13 residues. V shed 10 bases and J 3 bases; nucleotides not matched to a gene: 6. CDR3 nucleotides: TGTGCCACCGCGGGACAGGGAGAAGAGACCCAGTACTTC. Its protein is CATAGQGEETQYF.